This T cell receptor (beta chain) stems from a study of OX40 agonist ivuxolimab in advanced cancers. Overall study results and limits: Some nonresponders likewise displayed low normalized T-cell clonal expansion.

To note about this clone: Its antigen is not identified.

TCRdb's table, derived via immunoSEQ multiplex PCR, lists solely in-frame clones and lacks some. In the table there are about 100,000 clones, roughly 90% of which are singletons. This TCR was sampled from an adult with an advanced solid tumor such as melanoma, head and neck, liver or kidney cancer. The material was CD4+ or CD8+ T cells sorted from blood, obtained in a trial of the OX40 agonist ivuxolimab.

The CDR3 coding sequence is TGCGCCAGCAGCTCTACATTGGGGTTTAATGAAAAACTGTTTTTT. Its translation: CASSSTLGFNEKLFF. The rearrangement uses TRBV5-1 and TRBJ1-4; D is uncertain. V dropped 3 bases and J dropped 4 bases, with 13 bases sitting between them. CDR3 length: 15 amino acids. Germline V gives CDR1 SGHRS, CDR2 YFSETQ.